This TCR beta chain is drawn from a study of T cell changes during pregnancy in multiple sclerosis (dated by TCRdb to about 2019). Some background on the complete study: The study looked at changes in the T cell repertoire across pregnancy in women with multiple sclerosis.

Turning to this clone: Its antigen has not been determined. Nothing much larger sits one base from this clone, and base qualities are not available.

For CDR1 and CDR2, the germline V gene lists LGHNA and YSLEER. A distance of 24 bases separates the germline ends of V and J, which lose 2 bases and 7 bases respectively. Inclusive of the bounding cysteine and phenylalanine, the CDR3 is 18 residues long. The CDR3 DNA has 54 bases and is translated from base 1. The library was prepared using the immunoSEQ multiplex PCR assay. The immuneACCESS repertoire file appears here via TCRdb, limited to in-frame rearrangements. These files lack a portion of the clones; in checked studies, under half of the deficit traces to unresolved V genes, and the cause of the others is not known. In all, the sample holds approximately 50,000 clones, and approximately 90% of those were seen once. The ten largest clones add up to roughly 0.4% of the sample.

Here the chain combines TRBV4-3 and TRBJ2-1, with TRBD2 as a weak D call on 8 bases. The source material was CD4+ T cells from peripheral blood mononuclear cells, sampled after pregnancy. The source of this sequence is a female donor with multiple sclerosis, enrolled in a pregnancy study. The sequenced DNA is TGCGCCAGCAGCCAATACCTGCAGGGGGGCGGCGGGAGGAATGAGCAGTTCTTC. It codes for CASSQYLQGGGGRNEQFF.